The 8 T cell receptor beta chains below were found in one sample sequenced in a study of shared clonotypes between healthy human individuals. Sequenced by immunoSEQ multiplex PCR; TCRdb stores in-frame clones only, minus some. The sample holds roughly 520,000 clones, 90% to 96% seen once. The sample consisted of naive CD4+ T cells sorted from blood. The subset was: CD45RA+ positively selected. These receptors all stem from a woman aged 30 to 39 in good health.

The CDR3 DNA reads TGTGCCAGCTCTCCTGGGGCTAGCGGGAGCCACGAGCAGTACTTC. Translating gives CASSPGASGSHEQYF. The rearrangement joins TRBV28 to TRBJ2-7; 10 nucleotides match TRBD2. Germline loops: CDR1 MDHEN, CDR2 SYDVKM. There are 15 residues in the CDR3. V lost 8 bases and J lost 5; bases outside the gene matches: 12.

The chain employs TRBV28 and TRBJ2-7; TRBD1 or TRBD2 may be the D gene (6 bases each). Germline V gene lookup returns CDR1 MDHEN and CDR2 SYDVKM. The CDR3 is 16 residues long. Trimming shortened V by 4 bases and J by 2 bases, and 18 bases separated the two germline ends. CDR3 protein: CASSSGALSPPYEQYF. The CDR3 DNA reads TGTGCCAGCAGTTCGGGGGCCCTTAGTCCCCCCTACGAGCAGTACTTC.

The chain links TRBV2 to TRBJ1-2; D may be TRBD1 (5 bases). CDR1 and CDR2 (germline): SNHLY, FYNNEI. The CDR3 has 17 residues. Trimming removed 3 bases from V and 3 bases from J, with 20 bases in between. The CDR3 is CASSDLATPTGDYGYTF. The CDR3 DNA reads as TGTGCCAGCAGTGACCTCGCGACTCCTACAGGAGACTATGGCTACACCTTC.

The V gene is TRBV5-1, the J gene TRBJ2-1; 8 bases agree with TRBD2. This CDR3 contains 15 residues. Germline CDR1 and CDR2: SGHRS and YFSETQ. V was pared by 1 base and J by 9 bases, with 9 bases of the junction left unmatched. The CDR3 protein is CASSLITSGEGEQFF. DNA of the CDR3: TGCGCCAGCAGCTTGATTACTAGCGGCGAGGGTGAGCAGTTCTTC.

As regards this clone: Different DNA sequences within this sample yield the same CDR3. The chain uses TRBV5-1 and TRBJ2-7; no firm D call. V lost 0 bases to trimming and J lost 6 bases, with 4 bases between them. Germline CDR1 reads SGHRS; CDR2 reads YFSETQ. The CDR3 totals 11 residues. This CDR3 is CASSLESEQYF. CDR3 DNA: TGCGCCAGCAGCTTGGAAAGCGAGCAGTACTTC.

The chain is built from TRBV28 and TRBJ1-3, with 7 nucleotides matching TRBD1. CDR1 and CDR2 (germline): MDHEN, SYDVKM. With 7 bases clipped from V and 4 bases from J, the junction kept 10 bases outside the gene matches. CDR3 size: 15 residues. The CDR3 sequence is CASTPGRQGGNTIYF. In DNA form, the CDR3 reads TGTGCCAGCACCCCCGGGAGACAGGGAGGAAACACCATATATTTT.

The chain combines TRBV15 with TRBJ2-3, with 8 positions matching TRBD2. This CDR3 has 20 residues. The V and J ends lost 3 bases and 5 bases, in that order; junction bases with no gene match: 22. The germline CDR1 and CDR2 sequences are LNHNV and YYDKDF (reference sequence). The CDR3, as DNA: TGTGCCACCAGCAGGAAACTAGCGGTCTCATCGGATCCCGGGGAAGATACGCAGTATTTT. Its translation: CATSRKLAVSSDPGEDTQYF.

This CDR3 reads CASSQVPYTDTQYF. Here the CDR3 DNA reads TGCGCCAGCAGCCAAGTCCCCTACACAGATACGCAGTATTTT. The chain uses TRBV4-1 and TRBJ2-3; D uncertain. Germline CDR1 and CDR2: MGHRA and YSYEKL. The CDR3 has 14 residues. Trimming took 1 base from V and 2 from J, leaving 7 bases between them.